This TCR beta chain was sequenced in a study of cytomegalovirus exposure and HLA in healthy donors. Study-level results: With high specificity and sensitivity, the classifier reportedly diagnosed cytomegalovirus status.

PCR amplification relied on 60 Vbeta primers (plus 13 Jbeta primers). Sequenced by immunoSEQ multiplex PCR; TCRdb stores in-frame clones only, minus some. In the table there are 100,000 to 150,000 clones, about two thirds of which are singletons. Note on this clone: Its antigen is as yet unknown.

This CDR3 is built from 20 residues. The clonotype comes from a human donor in good health. The chain carries TRBV21-1 and TRBJ2-3; the table's D call, TRBD1, was not checked against the DNA. TRBV21-1 is flagged as a pseudogene. The sequenced material came from PBMCs. This CDR3 is CASSLDNNLGQASSTDTQYF. The CDR3 DNA sequence: TGTGCCAGCAGCTTAGACAATAATCTCGGACAGGCATCTAGCACAGATACGCAGTATTTT.